The source of this T cell receptor (beta chain) is a study of identical twins. MiXCR, applied by TCRdb to the 5' RACE reads, yields one record per CDR3 protein. The sample records 550,000 to 700,000 distinct CDR3 sequences, approximately 21% being singletons. This clonotype is a singleton in its sample. Its specificity is not known. V was clipped by 1 base and J by 1 base, with 14 bases between them. CDR1 is KGHSH and CDR2 is LQKENI in the germline V gene. The CDR3 sequence is 16 residues long. Notes on the study in general: Because invariant MAIT and iNKT cells could be present, zero-insertion analyses could be partly confounded.

This sample was also put to use in a study of T cells expressing NK-cell markers. From that second work: Several of the experiments relied on an anti-gamma-delta TCR antibody so that only alpha-beta TCR T cells were sorted. Expanded NKG2C+ T cell clones were not confirmed as HCMV-specific.

This clonotype was obtained from a woman younger than 30 in good health. Sequenced material: PBMCs. The genes are TRBV18 and TRBJ2-7, with D possibly TRBD2 on 5 matching bases. In nucleotides, the CDR3 is TGTGCCAGCTCACCACGCGGGCAGCCGTCTTCCTACGAGCAGTACTTC. Amino acid sequence: CASSPRGQPSSYEQYF.